The clone carrying this T cell receptor beta chain was counted ten times or more. The CDR3 consists of 15 residues. V was clipped by 6 bases and J by 5 bases; unmatched bases: 8. The data derive from a study of patients and donors after allogeneic stem cell transplantation. TCRdb re-derived calls from the RT-PCR reads in MiXCR, one entry per CDR3 protein. The sample records roughly 30,000 distinct CDR3 sequences, under 7.5% being singletons. This chain connects TRBV12-3 or TRBV12-4 to TRBJ2-2; TRBD1 matches 8 bases. This receptor was obtained from a human donor who was either an allogeneic HSCT recipient or a stem cell or donor lymphocyte infusion donor (not recorded which). It is not recorded whose cells these are; they may come from a transplant donor. The sequenced sample was blood, either unsorted or a sorted T cell fraction (not recorded which). For the CDR3, the DNA is TGTGCCAGCAGCCCAGACAGGGGTTTTACCGGGGAGCTGTTTTTT. It translates to CASSPDRGFTGELFF.